Below, one T cell receptor (beta chain) is given with its context. Antigen unknown. Germline CDR1 MDHEN, CDR2 SYDVKM. The V and J ends lost 2 bases and 9 bases respectively, with 14 bases between them. The CDR3 runs 13 residues. The data were taken from a study of T-cell reconstitution after alpha-beta-depleted transplantation in children. Study-wide results and caveats: Newly generated T cells supplied most T-cell counts and diversity one year post-transplant.

Unique molecular identifiers were incorporated into the prepared TCRbeta library. MiXCR, run by TCRdb on the PCR reads, gives a single entry per CDR3 protein. The sample consists of hundreds of thousands of distinct CDR3 sequences, 10% to 15% of them appearing once. The sample was PBMCs, mostly from graft donor cells, taken 360 days after TCRalphabeta/CD19-depleted stem cell transplant. The receptor comes from a male patient aged 10 to 17 who had a stem cell transplant for acute myeloid leukemia, so the T cells may come from the graft donor. V usage is TRBV28 and J usage is TRBJ2-7; D gene unclear. In DNA, the CDR3 is TGTGCCAGCAGTTTAGTGACCTCCCCGGGGCAGTACTTC. Translated: CASSLVTSPGQYF.